The 25 T cell receptor beta chains listed next were all sequenced from one sample in a study of blood T cell repertoires in COVID-19. Clones were sequenced by immunoSEQ multiplex PCR, and TCRdb holds only the in-frame ones, with some missing. The table records fewer than 250,000 clones, 84% of them present only once. Sequencing used peripheral blood. These receptors were collected from a human donor in a cohort sampled during active COVID-19.

The V gene is TRBV6-5, the J gene TRBJ1-4, with TRBD1 matching 8 bases. V trimming: 6 bases; J trimming: 8 bases; junction bases outside the gene matches: 8. Germline V gene data show CDR1 as MNHEY and CDR2 as SVGAGI. This CDR3 is 14 amino acids long. The CDR3 is CASSKDRAREKLFF. CDR3 nucleotides: TGTGCCAGCAGCAAGGACAGGGCTAGGGAAAAACTGTTTTTT.

The V call is TRBV7-2, the J call TRBJ1-1; D remains unclear. The CDR3 is 15 residues long. CDR1 is SGHTA, CDR2 FQGNSA, per germline. V dropped 1 base and J dropped 1 base, with 10 bases sitting between them. The CDR3 protein is CASSLGGWRNTEAFF. CDR3 in DNA: TGTGCCAGCAGCTTAGGTGGGTGGAGGAACACTGAAGCTTTCTTT.

This clone was detected a few times. The V and J genes are TRBV6-6 and TRBJ1-5; D is undetermined. Germline loops: CDR1 MNHNY, CDR2 SVGAGI (reference sequence). CDR3 length: 12 residues. The V and J ends lost 4 bases and 3 bases respectively, with 4 bases between them. The CDR3 sequence: CASSFLNQPQHF. CDR3 coding DNA: TGTGCCAGCAGTTTCCTCAATCAGCCCCAGCATTTT.

The rearrangement joins TRBV9 to TRBJ2-1; 12 bases match TRBD2. Germline CDR1 and CDR2: SGDLS and YYNGEE. Losses at the gene ends were 8 bases for V and 3 bases for J; bases not matched to a gene: 3. The CDR3 totals 14 residues. DNA of the CDR3: TGTGCCAGTCAGACTAGCGGGAGCTACAATGAGCAGTTCTTC. Its protein product is CASQTSGSYNEQFF.

The rearrangement uses TRBV18 and TRBJ2-2; TRBD1 agrees at 7 bases. The CDR3 loop spans 16 amino acids. Trimming cost V 3 bases and J 2 bases; bases outside gene matches: 6. Germline-derived CDR1 and CDR2 are KGHSH and LQKENI. For the CDR3, the DNA is TGTGCCAGCTCACCCCCGGGACAGAGAAACACCGGGGAGCTGTTTTTT. Translating it yields CASSPPGQRNTGELFF.

This clone has a single count. The chain links TRBV27 to TRBJ2-2; 10 bases are a match to TRBD2. The germline CDR1 and CDR2 sequences are MNHEY and SMNVEV (reference sequence). V dropped 6 bases and J dropped 3; count of bases not matched to a gene: 4. CDR3 length: 15 residues. The CDR3 spells CASSQAGGDTGELFF. The CDR3 region has the DNA TGTGCCAGCAGCCAAGCGGGAGGGGACACCGGGGAGCTGTTTTTT.

The chain links TRBV30 to TRBJ1-3; D is uncertain. Germline CDR1 and CDR2: GTSNPN and SVGIG (reference sequence). Trimming took 5 bases from V and 0 from J, leaving 8 bases between them. This CDR3 spans 13 amino acids. CDR3 sequence (DNA): TGTGCCTGGGACGGAGACTCTGGAAACACCATATATTTT. Its protein is CAWDGDSGNTIYF.

This rearrangement joins TRBV30 to TRBJ1-5, with 9 bases that match TRBD1. V gave up 0 bases and J gave up 7 bases; unmatched junction bases: 7. The germline CDR1 and CDR2 sequences are GTSNPN and SVGIG (reference sequence). The CDR3 loop spans 15 amino acids. Here the CDR3 reads CAWSVRDRVRQPQHF. As DNA, the CDR3 is TGTGCCTGGAGTGTACGGGACAGGGTAAGGCAGCCCCAGCATTTT.

This chain links TRBV19 with TRBJ2-3; 9 bases match TRBD1. The germline gives CDR1 LNHDA, CDR2 SQIVND (reference sequence). This CDR3 has 16 residues. The ends lost 2 bases at V and 6 bases at J; junction bases unmatched: 9. The CDR3 region is CASSITSPGQGDTQYF. The CDR3 coding sequence is TGTGCCAGTAGTATAACATCGCCTGGACAGGGGGATACGCAGTATTTT.

In this sample, this clone turned up a few times. The chain joins TRBV5-1 to TRBJ2-5; 11 bases are shared with TRBD2. V was pared by 3 bases and J by 3 bases, with 1 base of the junction left unmatched. This CDR3 is built from 14 residues. CDR1 is SGHRS, CDR2 YFSETQ, per germline. CDR3 in amino acids: CASSSSGGKETQYF. The DNA of the CDR3 is TGCGCCAGCAGCTCTAGCGGGGGGAAAGAGACCCAGTACTTC.

V usage is TRBV5-1 and J usage is TRBJ2-2, with 9 positions matching TRBD2. V lost 4 bases and J lost 7; bases outside the gene matches: 8. This CDR3 contains 15 residues. CDR1 SGHRS and CDR2 YFSETQ come from the germline V gene. CDR3 sequence: CASSQRGDLNGELFF. The DNA of the CDR3 is TGCGCCAGCAGCCAGCGGGGGGACCTGAACGGGGAGCTGTTTTTT.

The gene calls are TRBV7-2 and TRBJ1-1; a weak D match, TRBD1 (5 bases). With 6 bases removed from V and 7 bases from J, the gap between germline ends came to 15 bases. The CDR3 loop spans 13 amino acids. Germline V gene sequence: CDR1 SGHTA, CDR2 FQGNSA. CDR3 region: CASRKTGENEAFF. CDR3 sequence (DNA): TGTGCCAGCAGAAAAACAGGAGAGAATGAAGCTTTCTTT.

The rearrangement joins TRBV3-1 (or the pseudogene TRBV3-2) to TRBJ1-5, with TRBD1 matching 7 bases. Germline values: CDR1 LGHDT, CDR2 YNNKEL (reference sequence). The CDR3 is 17 amino acids. V lost 5 bases, J lost 3 bases, and 13 bases stayed unmatched. The CDR3 sequence: CASSCRTGRQLNQPQHF. The CDR3 DNA sequence: TGTGCCAGCAGCTGCCGGACAGGACGGCAACTCAATCAGCCCCAGCATTTT.

This clone was observed a handful of times. V usage is TRBV28 and J usage is TRBJ2-7, with D maybe TRBD1 (6 bases). V was shortened by 7 bases and J by 4 bases, with 14 bases between the two germline ends. This CDR3 is built from 13 residues. Germline CDR1 MDHEN, CDR2 SYDVKM. CDR3 bases: TGTGCCAGCACCCCTGCGGACAGATACGAGCAGTACTTC. Its translation is CASTPADRYEQYF.

As for this clone: This CDR3 is also generated by other DNA sequences in the sample. The gene calls are TRBV9 and TRBJ1-2, with 9 bases aligning to TRBD1. V lost 2 bases, J lost 5 bases, and 4 bases stayed unmatched. The CDR3 length is 14 residues. Germline loops: CDR1 SGDLS, CDR2 YYNGEE. The CDR3 region is CASSVGQGPYGYTF. CDR3 coding DNA: TGTGCCAGCAGCGTGGGACAGGGCCCTTATGGCTACACCTTC.

The chain recombines TRBV24-1 with TRBJ2-3, with 11 bases aligning to TRBD2. Unmatched junction bases numbered 17, after V lost 4 bases and J lost 6 bases. Germline V gives CDR1 KGHDR, CDR2 SFDVKD. The CDR3 runs 19 residues. For the CDR3, the DNA is TGTGCCACCAGTGAAAATATAGCGGGAGGGCTCAACTCCTGGGATACGCAGTATTTT. Its protein is CATSENIAGGLNSWDTQYF.

The CDR3: CASRVGVSTDTQYF. The CDR3 DNA reads TGTGCCAGCAGGGTAGGAGTTAGCACAGATACGCAGTATTTT. V gene TRBV2 combines with J gene TRBJ2-3; the D is unclear. The V gene's germline CDR1 is SNHLY and CDR2 FYNNEI. The CDR3 extends over 14 amino acids. Deletions cut 6 bases from V and 0 bases from J, with 10 bases between.

The rearrangement links TRBV18 to TRBJ1-1, with a tentative D call TRBD1 (5 bases). This CDR3 comprises 16 residues. The germline CDR1 and CDR2 sequences are KGHSH and LQKENI. Deletions cut 3 bases from V and 0 bases from J, with 14 bases between. The CDR3 nucleotides are TGTGCCAGCTCACCCGCTACAGGCTGGATGAACACTGAAGCTTTCTTT. As protein: CASSPATGWMNTEAFF.

This chain connects TRBV28 to TRBJ1-6; maybe TRBD1 (6 bases). V was trimmed by 3 bases and J by 3 bases, leaving 18 bases between them. This CDR3 is 18 amino acids long. The germline CDR1 and CDR2 sequences are MDHEN and SYDVKM. As DNA, the CDR3 is TGTGCCAGCAGTTTGGGGGCTTCTGGCCCTCTCTATAATTCACCCCTCCACTTT. Its translation is CASSLGASGPLYNSPLHF.

The V call is TRBV10-3, the J call TRBJ1-4; unclear D gene. The ends were cut back, 0 bases at V and 8 bases at J, with 10 bases in the middle. Germline V gene sequence: CDR1 ENHRY, CDR2 SYGVKD. The CDR3 runs to 14 residues. The CDR3, as DNA: TGTGCCATCAGTGAGTCGAGGGCGGGGGAAAAACTGTTTTTT. This sequence encodes CAISESRAGEKLFF.

The chain recombines TRBV18 with TRBJ1-1; 7 nucleotides line up with TRBD1. Germline V CDR1 and CDR2: KGHSH, LQKENI. CDR3 length equals 14 residues. The ends lost 4 bases at V and 1 base at J; junction bases unmatched: 3. CDR3 nucleotides: TGTGCCAGCTCACGTTGGACAGGGAACACTGAAGCTTTCTTT. It codes for CASSRWTGNTEAFF.

The chain carries TRBV3-1 (or the pseudogene TRBV3-2) and TRBJ1-1, with 7 nucleotides matching TRBD1. With 6 bases clipped from V and 4 bases from J, the junction kept 5 bases outside the gene matches. Germline V lookup: CDR1 LGHDT, CDR2 YNNKEL (reference sequence). The CDR3 contains 13 residues. CDR3: CASRQGVITEAFF. The CDR3 bases are TGTGCCAGCAGGCAGGGGGTGATCACTGAAGCTTTCTTT.

V and J are TRBV24-1 and TRBJ2-3; 14 bases line up with TRBD2. The V and J ends lost 9 bases and 1 base, in that order; junction bases with no gene match: 8. This CDR3 has 17 residues. Germline V CDR1 and CDR2: KGHDR, SFDVKD. CDR3 sequence (DNA): TGTGCCACCCGAGGACTAGCGGGAGGTGGGGGCACAGATACGCAGTATTTT. Its protein product is CATRGLAGGGGTDTQYF.

The chain recombines TRBV24-1 with TRBJ1-4; maybe TRBD1 (5 bases). The CDR3 loop spans 18 amino acids. The germline gives CDR1 KGHDR, CDR2 SFDVKD. Trimming pared 9 bases from V and 3 bases from J, leaving 25 bases between. The CDR3 region is CATPINVQGIVPNEKLFF. CDR3 coding DNA: TGTGCCACCCCTATCAATGTCCAGGGTATAGTCCCTAATGAAAAACTGTTTTTT.

The CDR3 sequence: CASSELGHGNTGELFF. CDR3 in DNA: TGTGCCAGCAGTGAATTGGGCCACGGGAACACCGGGGAGCTGTTTTTT. V usage is TRBV25-1 and J usage is TRBJ2-2; no clear D gene. This CDR3 is built from 16 residues. V shed 1 base and J shed 1 base, with 10 bases lying between them. The germline gives CDR1 MGHDK, CDR2 SYGVNS.